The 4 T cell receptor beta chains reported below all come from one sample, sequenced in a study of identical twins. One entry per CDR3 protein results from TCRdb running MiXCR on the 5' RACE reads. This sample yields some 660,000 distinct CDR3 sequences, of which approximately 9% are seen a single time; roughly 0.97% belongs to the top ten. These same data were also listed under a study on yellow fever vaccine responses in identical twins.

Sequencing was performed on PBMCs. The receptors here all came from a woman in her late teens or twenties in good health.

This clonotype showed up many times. The CDR3 here is CASSSGPNEQFF. The DNA of the CDR3 is TGTGCCAGCAGTTCAGGACCCAATGAGCAGTTCTTC. The chain carries TRBV3-1 and TRBJ2-1, with unresolved D. Germline-derived CDR1 and CDR2 are LGHDT and YNNKEL (reference sequence). Trimming took 6 bases from V and 6 from J, leaving 9 bases between them. The CDR3 is made up of 12 amino acids.

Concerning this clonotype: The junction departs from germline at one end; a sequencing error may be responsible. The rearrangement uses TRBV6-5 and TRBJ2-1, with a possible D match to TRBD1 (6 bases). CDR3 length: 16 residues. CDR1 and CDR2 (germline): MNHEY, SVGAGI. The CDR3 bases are TGTGCCAGCACTTACAGACAGGCCAGCTCCTACAATGAGCAGTTCTTC. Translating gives CASTYRQASSYNEQFF.

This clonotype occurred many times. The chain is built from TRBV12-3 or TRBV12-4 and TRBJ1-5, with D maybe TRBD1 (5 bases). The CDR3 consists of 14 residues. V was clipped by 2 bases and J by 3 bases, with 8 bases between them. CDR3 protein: CASSLQTDNQPQHF. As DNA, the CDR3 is TGTGCCAGCAGTTTACAGACAGACAATCAGCCCCAGCATTTT.

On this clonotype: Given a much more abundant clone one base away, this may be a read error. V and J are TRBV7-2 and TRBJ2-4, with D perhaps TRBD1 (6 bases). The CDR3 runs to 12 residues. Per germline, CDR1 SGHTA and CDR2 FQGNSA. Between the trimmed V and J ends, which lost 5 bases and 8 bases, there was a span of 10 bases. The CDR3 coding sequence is TGTGCCAGCAGCACACAGGGAGACATTCAGTACTTC. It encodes CASSTQGDIQYF.